The next 21 T cell receptor beta chains were all read from a single sample in a study of CD8+ T cells in alopecia areata. TCR sequencing used cDNA made by reverse transcription of extracted RNA. Data came from immunoSEQ multiplex PCR; TCRdb stores just in-frame clones and leaves some out. The table shows about 120,000 clones, with about half occurring only once. Treatment specified: oral pan-JAK inhibitor, 5-10 mg twice daily. Sample: CD4+ T cells sorted from blood, taken at week 4, from a patient treated with tofacitinib. The receptors shown here come from a human donor with alopecia areata.

This clone was found a few times. The chain joins TRBV30 to TRBJ2-6; D is ambiguous. This CDR3 is built from 14 residues. Trimming took 2 bases from V and 1 from J, leaving 6 bases between them. Germline lookup yields CDR1 GTSNPN and CDR2 SVGIG (reference sequence). For the CDR3, the DNA is TGTGCCTGGAGTATCCAGTCTGGGGCCAACGTCCTGACTTTC. It is translated as CAWSIQSGANVLTF.

This chain joins TRBV29-1 and TRBJ1-4, with D unclear. Germline values: CDR1 SQVTM, CDR2 ANQGSEA. This CDR3 has 13 residues. Trimming pared 6 bases from V and 2 bases from J, leaving 10 bases between. The CDR3: CSVWTDTNEKLFF. The CDR3 nucleotides are TGCAGCGTCTGGACGGACACTAATGAAAAACTGTTTTTT. Variable domain in full (rest from reference TRBV29-1 and TRBJ1-4): SAVISQKPSRDICQRGTSLTIQCQVDSQVTMMFWYRQQPGQSLTLIATANQGSEATYESGFVIDKFPISRPNLTFSTLTVSNMSPEDSSIYLCSVWTDTNEKLFFGSGTQLSVL.

The rearrangement uses TRBV19 and TRBJ1-5, with 9 bases matching TRBD1. CDR1 is LNHDA, CDR2 SQIVND, per germline (reference sequence). The V and J ends lost 8 bases and 4 bases, in that order; junction bases with no gene match: 9. This CDR3 is 15 amino acids long. DNA of the CDR3: TGTGCCAGTCACGCTAGAGGGACAGGGAATCAGCCCCAGCATTTT. As protein: CASHARGTGNQPQHF.

V gene TRBV9 combines with J gene TRBJ2-6; the D is unclear. Trimming removed 3 bases at V and 0 bases at J, with 7 bases between. CDR3 length equals 15 residues. Germline lookup yields CDR1 SGDLS and CDR2 YYNGEE. CDR3 sequence reads: CASSEGSSGANVLTF. CDR3 coding DNA: TGTGCCAGCAGCGAGGGAAGCTCTGGGGCCAACGTCCTGACTTTC. Looking up the rest from reference TRBV9 and TRBJ2-6 gives the full variable domain: DSGVTQTPKHLITATGQRVTLRCSPRSGDLSVYWYQQSLDQGLQFLIQYYNGEERAKGNILERFSAQQFPDLHSELNLSSLELGDSALYFCASSEGSSGANVLTFGAGSRLTVL.

This rearrangement joins TRBV5-1 to TRBJ2-2; 10 bases align to TRBD1. Germline loops: CDR1 SGHRS, CDR2 YFSETQ. The CDR3 totals 16 residues. The junction had 7 bases not matched to a gene; V was cut back by 5 bases and J by 3 bases. CDR3 DNA: TGCGCCAGCAGACCAGACAGGGGGCGAGACACCGGGGAGCTGTTTTTT. Translated, it gives CASRPDRGRDTGELFF.

This clone was counted once. V and J are TRBV30 and TRBJ2-2; perhaps TRBD1 as D (6 bases). V was trimmed by 3 bases and J by 6 bases, leaving 11 bases between them. Germline lookup yields CDR1 GTSNPN and CDR2 SVGIG (reference sequence). CDR3 length: 13 residues. The CDR3 protein is CAWRGQGSGELFF. The CDR3 DNA reads TGTGCCTGGAGGGGTCAGGGGTCCGGGGAGCTGTTTTTT. The whole variable domain, filled in from reference TRBV30 and TRBJ2-2, reads SQTIHQWPATLVQPVGSPLSLECTVEGTSNPNLYWYRQAAGRGLQLLFYSVGIGQISSEVPQNLSASRPQDRQFILSSKKLLLSDSGFYLCAWRGQGSGELFFGEGSRLTVL.

This clone has a handful of counts. The chain couples TRBV10-3 to TRBJ2-7; weak D call: TRBD1 (6 bases). CDR3 length: 13 amino acids. Trimming pared 11 bases from V and 3 bases from J, leaving 17 bases between. Germline CDR1 and CDR2: ENHRY and SYGVKD. The CDR3 protein is CAAKGGSGYEQYF. CDR3 bases: TGTGCCGCAAAAGGGGGTTCTGGCTACGAGCAGTACTTC.

The genes are TRBV29-1 and TRBJ1-2, with TRBD1 matching over 7 bases. Germline CDR1 SQVTM, CDR2 ANQGSEA. The V segment lost 4 bases and the J segment 6 bases; nucleotides outside the gene matches: 8. The CDR3 is 13 amino acids. The CDR3 nucleotides are TGCAGCGTTGTACACAGGGGATCGAATGGCTACACCTTC. It codes for CSVVHRGSNGYTF.

The V gene is TRBV20-1, the J gene TRBJ1-1; tentative D call: TRBD1 (6 bases). The CDR3 has 11 amino acids. Trimming cost V 1 base and J 10 bases, with 10 bases left between them. CDR1 DFQATT and CDR2 SNEGSKA come from the germline V gene (reference sequence). CDR3 sequence: CSARGGGGAFF. In DNA, the CDR3 is TGCAGTGCTAGAGGAGGGGGGGGAGCTTTCTTT.

The chain employs TRBV2 and TRBJ1-2, with a tentative D call TRBD1 (6 bases). Per the germline V gene, CDR1 is SNHLY and CDR2 is FYNNEI. V was shortened by 3 bases and J by 0 bases, with 11 bases between the two germline ends. The CDR3 covers 15 residues. The CDR3 region has the DNA TGTGCCAGCAGTGATTCCGGGACACCTAACTATGGCTACACCTTC. It encodes CASSDSGTPNYGYTF.

This clone turned up a few times. DNA of the CDR3: TGCAGCCATTTCTCTGGGGCCAACGTCCTGACTTTC. Translated: CSHFSGANVLTF. This chain joins TRBV29-1 and TRBJ2-6; D not resolved. Per the germline V gene, CDR1 is SQVTM and CDR2 is ANQGSEA. V lost 8 bases to trimming and J lost 0 bases, with 5 bases between them. This CDR3 is 12 amino acids long.

This chain's CDR3 is CASGLVSFYNEQFF. Written as DNA, the CDR3 is TGTGCTAGTGGTTTGGTTTCCTTTTACAATGAGCAGTTCTTC. The V call is TRBV12-5, the J call TRBJ2-1; no firm D call. Trimming pared 0 bases from V and 4 bases from J, leaving 7 bases between. Germline CDR1 LGHNT, CDR2 FRNRAP. This CDR3 is built from 14 residues.

This clone was seen a few times. This chain connects TRBV5-6 to TRBJ2-3; 9 nucleotides align to TRBD2. This CDR3 region has 17 residues. Germline CDR1 and CDR2: SGHDT and YYEEEE. The V gene end was trimmed by 0 bases and the J gene end by 3 bases; junction bases not matched to a gene: 8. The CDR3, as DNA: TGTGCCAGCAGCTTGGGGCTAGCGGGATTACTTACAGATACGCAGTATTTT. Translating gives CASSLGLAGLLTDTQYF.

The chain recombines TRBV5-1 with TRBJ1-5, with D uncertain. This CDR3 contains 15 residues. Germline V gene lookup returns CDR1 SGHRS and CDR2 YFSETQ. V shed 2 bases and J shed 0 bases, with 9 bases lying between them. The CDR3 region is CASSFTDPSNQPQHF. CDR3 bases: TGCGCCAGCAGCTTTACGGACCCTAGCAATCAGCCCCAGCATTTT.

This chain links TRBV29-1 with TRBJ1-1; D may be TRBD1 (5 bases). Trimming took 7 bases from V and 0 from J, leaving 12 bases between them. This CDR3 comprises 13 residues. Germline CDR1 is SQVTM and CDR2 is ANQGSEA. The CDR3, as DNA: TGCAGCGCTATGGGACCGATGAACACTGAAGCTTTCTTT. It yields the protein CSAMGPMNTEAFF. Drawing the rest from reference TRBV29-1 and TRBJ1-1, the complete variable domain is SAVISQKPSRDICQRGTSLTIQCQVDSQVTMMFWYRQQPGQSLTLIATANQGSEATYESGFVIDKFPISRPNLTFSTLTVSNMSPEDSSIYLCSAMGPMNTEAFFGQGTRLTVV.

The genes are TRBV4-1 and TRBJ2-7, with a possible D match to TRBD2 (6 bases). The V gene's germline CDR1 is MGHRA and CDR2 YSYEKL. Between the trimmed V and J ends, which lost 2 bases and 2 bases, there was a span of 13 bases. The CDR3 length is 15 residues. DNA for the CDR3: TGCGCCAGCAGCCAAAACAGTTTAGCGGCCTACGAGCAGTACTTC. Protein product: CASSQNSLAAYEQYF.

V gene TRBV9 combines with J gene TRBJ1-4; D is undetermined. CDR3 size: 14 residues. Looked up from germline, CDR1 is SGDLS and CDR2 is YYNGEE. With 3 bases removed from V and 0 bases from J, the gap between germline ends came to 6 bases. The DNA of the CDR3 is TGTGCCAGCAGCGACGAGTCAACTAATGAAAAACTGTTTTTT. Translation gives CASSDESTNEKLFF.

This chain connects TRBV9 to TRBJ2-3; TRBD2 matches at 10 bases. Germline V CDR1 and CDR2: SGDLS, YYNGEE. J gave up 4 bases and V 4 bases, and 9 bases lay outside the gene matches. This CDR3 spans 16 amino acids. CDR3 sequence: CASSPGLAGAADTQYF. The CDR3 coding sequence is TGTGCCAGCAGCCCTGGCCTAGCGGGGGCCGCAGATACGCAGTATTTT.

The CDR3 region is CSVRTGDSAPQHF. For the CDR3, the DNA is TGCAGCGTCAGGACAGGGGATAGTGCGCCCCAGCATTTT. The chain employs TRBV29-1 and TRBJ1-5, with 9 bases identical to TRBD1. V was clipped by 6 bases and J by 9 bases; unmatched bases: 9. Germline V gene lookup returns CDR1 SQVTM and CDR2 ANQGSEA. CDR3 length: 13 amino acids.

Only a few counts were recorded for this clone. The J gene is TRBJ1-1, the V gene TRBV6-6, with 12 bases aligning to TRBD1. Germline V gene data show CDR1 as MNHNY and CDR2 as SVGAGI (reference sequence). CDR3 length: 15 residues. With V trimmed by 3 bases and J by 5 bases, 4 bases remained unmatched. The CDR3 DNA reads as TGTGCCAGCAGTTATTCGGGACAGGGGGCTACTGAAGCTTTCTTT. As protein: CASSYSGQGATEAFF.

This clone was observed once. The genes are TRBV27 and TRBJ2-3, with 8 positions matching TRBD1. J lost 3 bases, V lost 3 bases, and 5 bases had no gene match. CDR3 length: 15 residues. Per germline, CDR1 MNHEY and CDR2 SMNVEV (reference sequence). For the CDR3, the DNA is TGTGCCAGCAGTTTGGACAGGGCGACAACAGATACGCAGTATTTT. This codes for CASSLDRATTDTQYF.